One sample yielded the 20 T cell receptor beta chains listed below, sequenced in a study of control samples from healthy donors and cancer patients. Produced via immunoSEQ multiplex PCR; TCRdb's table is partial and in-frame only. Of 35,000 to 50,000 clones in the sample, over 75% are singletons; the top ten hold 9.5% to 13%. The sequencing input was PBMCs. These receptors came from a woman between 55 and 75 years old with lung cancer.

The DNA for the CDR3 is TGTGCCAGCAGCGTAAGTGGGGAGAATCAGCCCCAGCATTTT. It specifies CASSVSGENQPQHF. The genes are TRBV9 and TRBJ1-5; D gene unclear. The CDR3 is 14 residues long. Germline V gene sequence: CDR1 SGDLS, CDR2 YYNGEE. The V end lost 1 base, the J end lost 4 bases, and 9 bases lay between the germline ends.

The chain is built from TRBV28 and TRBJ1-6; D is perhaps TRBD1 (6 bases). The CDR3 covers 15 residues. Per germline, CDR1 MDHEN and CDR2 SYDVKM. The germline V and J ends were trimmed by 2 bases and 4 bases, with 9 bases remaining between them. CDR3 in DNA: TGTGCCAGCAGTTTAACCACAGGGTATAATTCACCCCTCCACTTT. This encodes CASSLTTGYNSPLHF.

Only a few counts were recorded for this clone. Here the CDR3 DNA reads TGTGCCAGAAGCCCGACTAGCGGGAGGTTCAACAATGAGCAGTTCTTC. Translation: CARSPTSGRFNNEQFF. V is TRBV5-3 and J is TRBJ2-1; 13 bases map to TRBD2. TRBV5-3 is labeled an ORF, and its function is uncertain. The CDR3 is 16 amino acids. Germline trimming cut 4 bases from V and 5 bases from J; bases unmatched to any gene: 6.

This sequence joins TRBV5-1 and TRBJ2-4, with D possibly being TRBD1 (6 bases). The germline CDR1 and CDR2 sequences are SGHRS and YFSETQ. This CDR3 has 15 amino acids. Deletions cut 4 bases from V and 2 bases from J, with 13 bases between. The CDR3 spells CASSPAGTTKNIQYF. In DNA, the CDR3 is TGCGCCAGCAGCCCGGCCGGGACAACCAAAAACATTCAGTACTTC.

This chain uses TRBV7-9 with TRBJ1-1, with 7 bases fitting TRBD1. Germline CDR1 is SEHNR and CDR2 is FQNEAQ (reference sequence). V trimming: 5 bases; J trimming: 3 bases; junction bases outside the gene matches: 12. The CDR3 extends over 16 amino acids. The CDR3 bases are TGTGCCAGCAGCACGCCATTGACAGGGTCTGACACTGAAGCTTTCTTT. Translated: CASSTPLTGSDTEAFF.

V and J are TRBV18 and TRBJ2-7, with TRBD2 identical over 10 bases. With 3 bases clipped from V and 5 bases from J, the junction kept 10 bases outside the gene matches. The CDR3 sequence is 16 residues long. The germline V gene encodes CDR1 KGHSH and CDR2 LQKENI. The CDR3 here is CASSPASGSPLDEQYF. In DNA, the CDR3 is TGTGCCAGCTCACCCGCTAGCGGGAGTCCCCTTGACGAGCAGTACTTC.

The table lists this clone with a count of one. The V call is TRBV9, the J call TRBJ2-1, with D possibly TRBD1 on 6 matching bases. The V gene's germline CDR1 is SGDLS and CDR2 YYNGEE. This CDR3 is 16 amino acids long. The ends were cut back, 4 bases at V and 2 bases at J, with 16 bases in the middle. The CDR3 DNA sequence: TGTGCCAGCAGCCTCAGAATCCGGGACACCTACAATGAGCAGTTCTTC. This encodes CASSLRIRDTYNEQFF. Full variable domain (outside the CDR3, taken from reference TRBV9 and TRBJ2-1): DSGVTQTPKHLITATGQRVTLRCSPRSGDLSVYWYQQSLDQGLQFLIQYYNGEERAKGNILERFSAQQFPDLHSELNLSSLELGDSALYFCASSLRIRDTYNEQFFGPGTRLTVL.

The rearrangement uses TRBV6-1 and TRBJ2-5; perhaps TRBD2 as D (6 bases). The CDR3 loop spans 16 amino acids. CDR1 and CDR2 (germline): MNHNS, SASEGT. Trimming left V 2 bases short and J 7 bases short, with 20 bases between. The CDR3 DNA is TGTGCCAGCAGTGAAACCGTGGGACTCTTTAGGGGGACCCAGTACTTC. It is translated as CASSETVGLFRGTQYF.

The chain links TRBV28 to TRBJ1-5, with a possible D match to TRBD1 (6 bases). The CDR3 extends over 14 amino acids. The germline CDR1 and CDR2 sequences are MDHEN and SYDVKM. V lost 2 bases to trimming and J lost 6 bases, with 11 bases between them. The CDR3: CASSLRQGLQPQHF. The CDR3 DNA follows: TGTGCCAGCAGTTTAAGGCAGGGGCTTCAGCCCCAGCATTTT.

The chain carries TRBV28 and TRBJ1-1; tentatively, D is TRBD1 (6 bases). V shed 1 base and J shed 3 bases, with 6 bases lying between them. Germline V gene data show CDR1 as MDHEN and CDR2 as SYDVKM. The CDR3 is made up of 13 amino acids. This chain's CDR3 is CASSLYRDTEAFF. CDR3 bases: TGTGCCAGCAGTTTATACAGGGACACTGAAGCTTTCTTT.

This clone was observed a handful of times. This chain joins TRBV19 and TRBJ1-6; D remains ambiguous. Trimming cost V 4 bases and J 10 bases, with 17 bases left between them. The CDR3 extends over 15 amino acids. Germline-derived CDR1 and CDR2 are LNHDA and SQIVND (reference sequence). The DNA for the CDR3 is TGTGCCAGTAGTAAGCCAGCCGCTCAATCATCACCCCTCCACTTT. Its translation is CASSKPAAQSSPLHF.

The gene calls are TRBV5-1 and TRBJ2-2; TRBD1 matches at 7 bases. Germline V gene data show CDR1 as SGHRS and CDR2 as YFSETQ. The CDR3 consists of 15 residues. The trim removed 0 bases at V and 5 bases at J, leaving 4 bases unmatched. The CDR3 DNA reads as TGCGCCAGCAGCTTGGTGGCAGGGGGTACCGGGGAGCTGTTTTTT. Translated, it gives CASSLVAGGTGELFF.

The chain couples TRBV23-1 to TRBJ2-1, with 7 bases matching TRBD1. TRBV23-1 counts as an open reading frame of uncertain function. The CDR3 sequence is 16 residues long. The V segment lost 2 bases and the J segment 0 bases; nucleotides outside the gene matches: 4. The CDR3 DNA reads TGCGCCAGCAGTCAAGGGGACAGCAGCTCCTACAATGAGCAGTTCTTC. Protein product: CASSQGDSSSYNEQFF.

The chain combines TRBV7-9 with TRBJ2-6, with a possible D match to TRBD2 (5 bases). The CDR3 contains 19 residues. V was shortened by 1 base and J by 0 bases, with 16 bases between the two germline ends. The germline gives CDR1 SEHNR, CDR2 FQNEAQ (reference sequence). The CDR3 sequence is CASSLGSSGLSSGANVLTF. The CDR3, as DNA: TGTGCCAGCAGCTTAGGGTCAAGCGGCCTCAGCTCTGGGGCCAACGTCCTGACTTTC.

The chain joins TRBV7-6 to TRBJ2-1; D perhaps matches TRBD1 (5 bases). This CDR3 contains 15 residues. Trimming left V 2 bases short and J 4 bases short, with 12 bases between. Germline V gene sequence: CDR1 SGHVS, CDR2 FNYEAQ. CDR3 coding DNA: TGTGCCAGCAGCTTACAGGGTTCGGGTTACAATGAGCAGTTCTTC. Encoded protein: CASSLQGSGYNEQFF.

CDR3: CASSLSGDRGNEQFF. The CDR3 DNA sequence: TGTGCCAGCAGTTTATCGGGGGACAGGGGCAATGAGCAGTTCTTC. The chain combines TRBV27 with TRBJ2-1, with 10 bases lining up with TRBD1. J was trimmed by 6 bases and V by 0 bases; bases with no gene match: 2. The CDR3 contains 15 residues. Germline lookup yields CDR1 MNHEY and CDR2 SMNVEV (reference sequence).

The V gene is TRBV11-1, the J gene TRBJ2-7; D possibly corresponds to TRBD1 (6 bases). The CDR3 sequence is 14 residues long. In germline, CDR1 is SGHAT, CDR2 FQDESV (reference sequence). V was shortened by 5 bases and J by 3 bases, with 14 bases between the two germline ends. The CDR3 nucleotides read TGTGCCAGCAGCCCGAGGGGGTTAGTCTACGAGCAGTACTTC. Its protein is CASSPRGLVYEQYF. Full variable domain (outside the CDR3, taken from reference TRBV11-1 and TRBJ2-7): EAEVAQSPRYKITEKSQAVAFWCDPISGHATLYWYRQILGQGPELLVQFQDESVVDDSQLPKDRFSAERLKGVDSTLKIQPAELGDSAMYLCASSPRGLVYEQYFGPGTRLTVT.

The sample holds one count of this clone. The V and J genes are TRBV7-2 and TRBJ1-4, with TRBD1 identical over 7 bases. This CDR3 has 14 amino acids. Germline V gene data show CDR1 as SGHTA and CDR2 as FQGNSA. Unmatched junction bases numbered 2, after V lost 3 bases and J lost 4 bases. The CDR3 sequence: CASSLTGSNEKLFF. The CDR3 DNA is TGTGCCAGCAGCTTGACAGGGAGTAATGAAAAACTGTTTTTT. The full variable domain, its missing parts supplied by reference TRBV7-2 and TRBJ1-4, is GAGVSQSPSNKVTEKGKDVELRCDPISGHTALYWYRQSLGQGLEFLIYFQGNSAPDKSGLPSDRFSAERTGGSVSTLTIQRTQQEDSAVYLCASSLTGSNEKLFFGSGTQLSVL.

This clone was observed a handful of times. DNA for the CDR3: TGTGCCAGCCGCCTAGCGGGCGGTTACAATGAGCAGTTCTTC. It specifies CASRLAGGYNEQFF. This chain links TRBV27 with TRBJ2-1, with 8 bases identical to TRBD2. This CDR3 is 14 amino acids long. V shed 8 bases, J shed 4 bases, and the junction held 7 bases outside the gene matches. CDR1 and CDR2 (germline): MNHEY, SMNVEV (reference sequence).

This rearrangement joins TRBV6-5 to TRBJ1-6; D perhaps matches TRBD1 (6 bases). V was cut by 4 bases and J by 7 bases, with 17 bases left in between. Per germline, CDR1 MNHEY and CDR2 SVGAGI. The CDR3 is 16 residues long. The CDR3 loop is CASSSDRTLKNSPLHF. As DNA, the CDR3 is TGTGCCAGCAGTTCCGACAGGACTCTGAAAAATTCACCCCTCCACTTT.